One and the same sample provided the 26 T cell receptor beta chains below, sequenced in a study of cytomegalovirus exposure and HLA in healthy donors (dated by TCRdb to the late 2010s). The library relied on the immunoSEQ multiplex PCR assay. A mixture of 60 forward primers for TCR Vbeta segments and 13 reverse primers for TCR Jbeta segments was used in the multiplex PCR. The source is immuneACCESS, and TCRdb retained only in-frame sequences with V and J called. Part of the clones is not carried over; for the studies checked, unresolved V genes explain less than half of this, and the remainder is unexplained. Across this sample there are more than 60,000 clones, with 65% to 80% seen only once. About 2.7% of the sample is taken by the ten largest. The specimen sequenced was PBMCs. These receptors were collected from a woman under 40 in good health and CMV-seronegative.

This clone was counted once. V usage is TRBV5-1 and J usage is TRBJ2-2; 7 bases line up with TRBD2. CDR1 is SGHRS and CDR2 is YFSETQ in the germline V gene. This CDR3 contains 15 residues. V lost 4 bases and J lost 3; bases outside the gene matches: 6. The CDR3: CASSMGGMDTGELFF. In DNA, the CDR3 is TGCGCCAGCAGCATGGGAGGGATGGACACCGGGGAGCTGTTTTTT.

This clone was seen just once. The chain joins TRBV7-3 to TRBJ2-3; 7 bases line up with TRBD2. CDR3 length: 15 amino acids. The trim removed 0 bases at V and 6 bases at J, leaving 6 bases unmatched. Per the germline V gene, CDR1 is SGHTA and CDR2 is FQGTGA. CDR3 sequence (DNA): TGTGCCAGCAGCTTAACGTCCGGGAGGAGGGATACGCAGTATTTT. Translation: CASSLTSGRRDTQYF. Drawing the rest from reference TRBV7-3 and TRBJ2-3, the complete variable domain is GAGVSQTPSNKVTEKGKYVELRCDPISGHTALYWYRQSLGQGPEFLIYFQGTGAADDSGLPNDRFFAVRPEGSVSTLKIQRTERGDSAVYLCASSLTSGRRDTQYFGPGTRLTVL.

The chain combines TRBV19 with TRBJ1-4, with D unclear. Trimming stripped 7 bases from V and 0 bases from J, with 18 bases between. Germline V gives CDR1 LNHDA, CDR2 SQIVND (reference sequence). This CDR3 comprises 17 residues. CDR3 coding DNA: TGTGCCAGTACTCCCAGGTGGTCGCCTGCAACTAATGAAAAACTGTTTTTT. As protein: CASTPRWSPATNEKLFF. Full variable domain (outside the CDR3, taken from reference TRBV19 and TRBJ1-4): DGGITQSPKYLFRKEGQNVTLSCEQNLNHDAMYWYRQDPGQGLRLIYYSQIVNDFQKGDIAEGYSVSREKKESFPLTVTSAQKNPTAFYLCASTPRWSPATNEKLFFGSGTQLSVL.

A remark on this clone: The junction differs from germline at one of its ends, possibly a read error. J is TRBJ2-2 and V is TRBV7-9; TRBD2 agrees at 8 bases. The CDR3 length is 16 residues. Per the germline V gene, CDR1 is SEHNR and CDR2 is FQNEAQ (reference sequence). The CDR3 is CSSSPPSGLNTGELFF. In DNA form, the CDR3 reads TGTTCCAGCAGCCCTCCTAGCGGGTTGAACACCGGGGAGCTGTTTTTT. The entire variable domain, with the rest obtained from reference TRBV7-9 and TRBJ2-2, is as follows: DTGVSQNPRHKITKRGQNVTFRCDPISEHNRLYWYRQTLGQGPEFLTYFQNEAQLEKSRLLSDRFSAERPKGSFSTLEIQRTEQGDSAMYLCSSSPPSGLNTGELFFGEGSRLTVL.

Here the CDR3 DNA reads TGCGCCAGCAGCTGGACTAGCGGTCCTAGGAATGAGCAGTTCTTC. Amino acid sequence: CASSWTSGPRNEQFF. The rearrangement joins TRBV5-1 to TRBJ2-1; 10 bases match TRBD2. V lost 3 bases and J lost 7; bases outside the gene matches: 7. Per germline, CDR1 SGHRS and CDR2 YFSETQ. The CDR3 runs to 15 residues.

This rearrangement joins TRBV19 to TRBJ2-2; possibly TRBD2 for D (5 bases). The CDR3 consists of 14 residues. In germline, CDR1 is LNHDA, CDR2 SQIVND (reference sequence). Trimming shortened V by 3 bases and J by 5 bases, and 10 bases separated the two germline ends. CDR3 DNA sequence: TGTGCCAGTAGTATGGGCGGCGGGACCGGGGAGCTGTTTTTT. It encodes CASSMGGGTGELFF.

This clone was detected once. The rearrangement uses TRBV30 and TRBJ2-5; TRBD2 agrees at 7 bases. V was pared by 3 bases and J by 9 bases, with 10 bases of the junction left unmatched. The CDR3 has 13 amino acids. In germline, CDR1 is GTSNPN, CDR2 SVGIG (reference sequence). CDR3 protein: CAWRRGGRTPQYF. The CDR3 coding sequence is TGTGCCTGGAGGAGGGGAGGGCGGACACCCCAGTACTTC.

The genes are TRBV29-1 and TRBJ2-3; D may be TRBD2 (6 bases). The CDR3 loop spans 11 amino acids. Germline V gives CDR1 SQVTM, CDR2 ANQGSEA. Trimming left V 4 bases short and J 6 bases short, with 8 bases between. The CDR3 DNA is TGCAGCGTTGCTGCGGGGGATACGCAGTATTTT. It translates to CSVAAGDTQYF.

The chain links TRBV19 to TRBJ2-1; 8 nucleotides agree with TRBD1. Germline V gene sequence: CDR1 LNHDA, CDR2 SQIVND (reference sequence). With V trimmed by 5 bases and J by 2 bases, 5 bases remained unmatched. The CDR3 has 15 amino acids. The CDR3 DNA is TGTGCCAGTAGTTTCCGGGACAGGACCTACAATGAGCAGTTCTTC. Translation: CASSFRDRTYNEQFF.

This chain connects TRBV6-5 to TRBJ1-1, with 7 positions matching TRBD1. There are 14 residues in the CDR3. V gave up 4 bases and J gave up 5 bases; unmatched junction bases: 7. The germline gives CDR1 MNHEY, CDR2 SVGAGI. CDR3 sequence (DNA): TGTGCCAGCAGTTTAACAGGGGCGGGGACTGAAGCTTTCTTT. It specifies CASSLTGAGTEAFF.

The chain links TRBV9 to TRBJ2-3; 9 bases map to TRBD2. Per germline, CDR1 SGDLS and CDR2 YYNGEE. This CDR3 has 14 residues. Trimming at V came to 2 bases and at J to 6 bases, leaving 4 bases not matched to a gene. The CDR3 DNA reads TGTGCCAGCAGCGTTCTTAGCGGGAGTGATACGCAGTATTTT. Translating gives CASSVLSGSDTQYF. The entire variable domain, with the rest obtained from reference TRBV9 and TRBJ2-3, is as follows: DSGVTQTPKHLITATGQRVTLRCSPRSGDLSVYWYQQSLDQGLQFLIQYYNGEERAKGNILERFSAQQFPDLHSELNLSSLELGDSALYFCASSVLSGSDTQYFGPGTRLTVL.

This sequence joins TRBV6-5 and TRBJ2-1; the D gene is possibly TRBD1 (6 bases). The CDR3 contains 13 residues. V dropped 6 bases and J dropped 9 bases, with 15 bases sitting between them. Germline assignment: CDR1 MNHEY and CDR2 SVGAGI. CDR3 region: CASSRPARGEQFF. The CDR3 DNA reads TGTGCCAGCAGCCGGCCGGCCAGGGGTGAGCAGTTCTTC.

The table lists this clone with a few counts. The rearrangement joins TRBV5-4 to TRBJ1-2, with 7 nucleotides matching TRBD1. CDR1 SGHNT and CDR2 YYREEE come from the germline V gene (reference sequence). Trimming took 4 bases from V and 2 from J; bases not matched to a gene: 2. The CDR3 has 13 amino acids. CDR3 protein: CASSLDRNYGYTF. The CDR3 coding sequence is TGTGCCAGCAGCCTGGACAGGAACTATGGCTACACCTTC. Using reference TRBV5-4 and TRBJ1-2 for the parts outside the CDR3, the full variable domain is ETGVTQSPTHLIKTRGQQVTLRCSSQSGHNTVSWYQQALGQGPQFIFQYYREEENGRGNFPPRFSGLQFPNYSSELNVNALELDDSALYLCASSLDRNYGYTFGSGTRLTVV.

The chain carries TRBV5-1 and TRBJ1-6, with a weak D call TRBD1 (5 bases). The CDR3 contains 15 residues. Germline CDR1 SGHRS, CDR2 YFSETQ. Deletions cut 1 base from V and 6 bases from J, with 11 bases between. CDR3 region: CASSLSGLSNSPLHF. The CDR3 bases are TGCGCCAGCAGCTTGTCGGGACTCAGTAATTCACCCCTCCACTTT.

The genes are TRBV4-3 and TRBJ1-4; 7 bases line up with TRBD1. This CDR3 has 15 residues. Germline V lookup: CDR1 LGHNA, CDR2 YSLEER. J was trimmed by 8 bases and V by 3 bases; bases with no gene match: 9. CDR3 protein: CASSQGTGAEEKLFF. DNA of the CDR3: TGCGCCAGCAGCCAGGGTACAGGGGCTGAGGAAAAACTGTTTTTT.

J is TRBJ2-5 and V is TRBV4-3; 8 nucleotides match TRBD2. Germline V gene sequence: CDR1 LGHNA, CDR2 YSLEER. The CDR3 extends over 13 amino acids. After removal of 0 bases from V and 9 bases from J, the junction contained 3 bases not matched to a gene. CDR3 amino acids: CASSQDGGEPQYF. Here the CDR3 DNA reads TGCGCCAGCAGCCAAGACGGGGGGGAGCCCCAGTACTTC.

The chain is built from TRBV6-5 and TRBJ2-1; 11 bases agree with TRBD2. Losses at the gene ends were 0 bases for V and 5 bases for J; bases not matched to a gene: 3. There are 16 residues in the CDR3. CDR1 and CDR2 from the germline V gene are MNHEY and SVGAGI. The CDR3 nucleotides read TGTGCCAGCAGTTACTCTAGCGGGGGGGCGAACAATGAGCAGTTCTTC. Translating it yields CASSYSSGGANNEQFF.

The rearrangement links TRBV19 to TRBJ1-2; maybe TRBD1 (5 bases). Germline V gene sequence: CDR1 LNHDA, CDR2 SQIVND (reference sequence). Trimming took 7 bases from V and 4 from J, leaving 22 bases between them. CDR3 size: 16 residues. The CDR3 DNA reads TGTGCCAGTACTCCCAGAACAGGTGGGGGGAGCTATGGCTACACCTTC. Protein: CASTPRTGGGSYGYTF.

This sequence joins TRBV5-5 and TRBJ2-1; 8 bases fit TRBD2. J lost 6 bases, V lost 0 bases, and 5 bases had no gene match. Germline V gene data show CDR1 as SGHKS and CDR2 as YYEKEE (reference sequence). This CDR3 is 15 amino acids long. The CDR3 here is CASSLGGTRSNEQFF. DNA of the CDR3: TGTGCCAGCAGCTTGGGAGGGACTAGAAGCAATGAGCAGTTCTTC.

The CDR3 region is CASSVQVNEKLFF. Here the CDR3 DNA reads TGTGCCAGCAGCGTACAGGTTAATGAAAAACTGTTTTTT. V and J are TRBV9 and TRBJ1-4; D is undetermined. The CDR3 consists of 13 residues. The V and J ends lost 1 base and 4 bases respectively, with 5 bases between them. CDR1 is SGDLS, CDR2 YYNGEE, per germline.

The chain joins TRBV28 to TRBJ1-2, with D possibly being TRBD1 (6 bases). CDR1 MDHEN and CDR2 SYDVKM come from the germline V gene. V lost 5 bases and J 4 bases, leaving 14 bases between the germline ends. This CDR3 is built from 14 residues. DNA for the CDR3: TGTGCCAGCAGTACTTACAGGGAGTCCTATGGCTACACCTTC. Amino acids: CASSTYRESYGYTF.

The genes are TRBV7-2 and TRBJ1-5; the D gene is possibly TRBD1 (5 bases). Germline V gene sequence: CDR1 SGHTA, CDR2 FQGNSA. The CDR3 sequence is 15 residues long. Trimming removed 3 bases at V and 1 base at J, with 10 bases between. For the CDR3, the DNA is TGTGCCAGCAGCTTTGACAGCGAGAGCAATCAGCCCCAGCATTTT. Encoded protein: CASSFDSESNQPQHF. The entire variable domain, with the rest obtained from reference TRBV7-2 and TRBJ1-5, is as follows: GAGVSQSPSNKVTEKGKDVELRCDPISGHTALYWYRQSLGQGLEFLIYFQGNSAPDKSGLPSDRFSAERTGGSVSTLTIQRTQQEDSAVYLCASSFDSESNQPQHFGDGTRLSIL.

The chain uses TRBV6-1 and TRBJ1-5; 7 bases line up with TRBD1. CDR3 length: 14 amino acids. V trimming: 8 bases; J trimming: 5 bases; junction bases outside the gene matches: 9. CDR1 is MNHNS, CDR2 SASEGT, per germline. The CDR3 spells CASEYRGRHQPQHF. Here the CDR3 DNA reads TGTGCCAGCGAATACAGGGGACGGCATCAGCCCCAGCATTTT.

V gene TRBV5-4 combines with J gene TRBJ2-3; weak D call: TRBD2 (6 bases). With 4 bases removed from V and 4 bases from J, the gap between germline ends came to 19 bases. Germline V CDR1 and CDR2: SGHNT, YYREEE (reference sequence). This CDR3 has 16 amino acids. The CDR3 protein is CASSPNLAKNSDTQYF. The CDR3 DNA is TGTGCCAGCAGCCCAAATCTAGCGAAGAACTCAGATACGCAGTATTTT. The full variable domain, in which reference TRBV5-4 and TRBJ2-3 provide the parts outside the CDR3, is ETGVTQSPTHLIKTRGQQVTLRCSSQSGHNTVSWYQQALGQGPQFIFQYYREEENGRGNFPPRFSGLQFPNYSSELNVNALELDDSALYLCASSPNLAKNSDTQYFGPGTRLTVL.

Only a few counts were recorded for this clone. The V gene is TRBV11-2, the J gene TRBJ2-4; possible D gene TRBD1, 5 bases. V lost 3 bases, J lost 6 bases, and 9 bases lay in between. Germline CDR1 reads SGHAT; CDR2 reads FQNNGV. The length of the CDR3 is 13 residues. CDR3 DNA sequence: TGTGCCAGCAGCTTCGGCAGGGTAAACATTCAGTACTTC. It codes for CASSFGRVNIQYF.

This chain connects TRBV28 to TRBJ1-2; D is unclear. V lost 5 bases and J lost 4, with 14 bases in between. The V gene's germline CDR1 is MDHEN and CDR2 SYDVKM. CDR3 size: 14 residues. The CDR3, as DNA: TGTGCCAGCAGTCCGAGGACGGGGAGCTATGGCTACACCTTC. Amino acid sequence: CASSPRTGSYGYTF.